The following is a T cell receptor beta chain sequence with its context. Antigen specificity is unknown. This record belongs to a study of PD-1 blockade in classical Hodgkin lymphoma. Study outcomes and limitations: In CD4+ cells, TCR diversity went up significantly by C4D1, but in CD8+ cells it did not. Newly diagnosed and completely responding patients shared comparable baseline diversity. A reduction in baseline TCR diversity was reportedly seen in newly diagnosed patients relative to healthy donors.

Some clones are missing from TCRdb's copy, which holds only in-frame ones; the method was immunoSEQ multiplex PCR. The sample records 12,000 or so clones, roughly 90% being singletons. The CDR3 sequence is 16 residues long. Germline V CDR1 and CDR2: MNHNY, SVGAGI (reference sequence). V was clipped by 7 bases and J by 1 base, with 19 bases between them. Every single patient, without exception, relapsed after autologous stem cell transplantation, and brentuximab vedotin exposure varied. This rearrangement joins TRBV6-6 to TRBJ2-5; D is ambiguous. This TCR was sampled from a human donor with classical Hodgkin lymphoma. The sample here was peripheral blood mononuclear cells (PBMCs), taken at baseline. CDR3 loop: CASTLGRSPGQETQYF. In DNA, the CDR3 is TGTGCCAGCACCTTGGGTAGGAGCCCCGGCCAAGAGACCCAGTACTTC.